What follows describes a single T cell receptor (beta chain). This specimen comes from a study of blood T cell repertoires in COVID-19. Study information: PBMCs, B-cell-depleted T cells, or T cells provided the cDNA or gDNA that made up the material.

The Seattle patients, enrolled during active infection, were followed longitudinally. Produced via immunoSEQ multiplex PCR; TCRdb's table is partial and in-frame only. The profile covers over 200,000 clones, with over 80% appearing a single time and roughly 1.3% taken by the ten largest. Per the germline V gene, CDR1 is SNHLY and CDR2 is FYNNEI. With V trimmed by 6 bases and J by 0 bases, 3 bases remained unmatched. This CDR3 contains 15 residues. The rearrangement uses TRBV2 and TRBJ1-5; 9 bases are shared with TRBD1. The material sequenced was peripheral blood. This clonotype originated in a woman between 25 and 40 years old with COVID-19, enrolled during active disease. The CDR3 sequence: CASRQDRGSNQPQHF. DNA for the CDR3: TGTGCCAGCAGACAGGACAGGGGTAGCAATCAGCCCCAGCATTTT.